This passage covers 2 T cell receptor beta chains from one sample sequenced in a study of blood T cells in healthy people across ages. Primers used in a second PCR of roughly 6 to 12 cycles were a sample-barcoded 5' primer and a J-beta primer mix. One entry per CDR3 protein, called by TCRdb with MiXCR from the 5' RACE reads. The sample has just over 1 million distinct CDR3 sequences, 45% seen once. Sequenced sample: blood. All receptors derive from a woman aged 55-70 years in good health.

Many counts were recorded for this clonotype. V is TRBV29-1 and J is TRBJ2-1; D remains unclear. The CDR3 runs to 14 residues. CDR1 is SQVTM, CDR2 ANQGSEA, per germline. With 6 bases removed from V and 0 bases from J, the gap between germline ends came to 12 bases. CDR3 loop: CSVRLESSYNEQFF. CDR3 nucleotide sequence: TGCAGCGTGAGGCTAGAGAGCTCCTACAATGAGCAGTTCTTC.

J is TRBJ2-1 and V is TRBV20-1, with D possibly being TRBD2 (6 bases). CDR3 length equals 13 residues. The V end lost 7 bases, the J end lost 0 bases, and 10 bases lay between the germline ends. Germline V gene lookup returns CDR1 DFQATT and CDR2 SNEGSKA (reference sequence). CDR3 sequence reads: CSERGNSYNEQFF. Here the CDR3 DNA reads TGCAGTGAACGGGGGAACTCCTACAATGAGCAGTTCTTC.